This TCR beta chain was captured by sequencing in a study of response to subunit inactivated influenza vaccine. This clonotype was counted only a few times. The antigen is not known. TCRdb recomputed calls from the RT-PCR reads with MiXCR, one row per CDR3 protein. The table lists around 520,000 distinct CDR3 sequences, approximately 12% of them singletons. Study results and caveats: Few additional T cells are recruited per seasonal influenza vaccination, authors suggested.

The sequencing used PBMCs from blood, collected on the day of vaccination. This clonotype was obtained from a man in his fifties or sixties who received an inactivated influenza vaccine.

The CDR3 sequence: CSARPVGTQYF. CDR3 sequence (DNA): TGCAGTGCCCGACCGGTGGGGACCCAGTACTTC. The chain combines TRBV20-1 with TRBJ2-5; D unclear. From germline, CDR1 is DFQATT and CDR2 SNEGSKA (reference sequence). The CDR3 sequence is 11 residues long. Trimming left V 6 bases short and J 7 bases short, with 12 bases between.